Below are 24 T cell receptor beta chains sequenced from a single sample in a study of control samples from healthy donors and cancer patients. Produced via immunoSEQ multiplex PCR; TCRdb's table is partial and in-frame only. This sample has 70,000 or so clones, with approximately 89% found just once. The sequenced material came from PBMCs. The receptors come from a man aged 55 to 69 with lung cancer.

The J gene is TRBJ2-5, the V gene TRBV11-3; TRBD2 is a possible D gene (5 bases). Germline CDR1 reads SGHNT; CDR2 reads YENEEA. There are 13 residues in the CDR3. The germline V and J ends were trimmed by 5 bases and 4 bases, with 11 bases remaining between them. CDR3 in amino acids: CASSDRGLETQYF. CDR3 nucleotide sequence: TGTGCCAGCAGCGATCGGGGATTAGAGACCCAGTACTTC.

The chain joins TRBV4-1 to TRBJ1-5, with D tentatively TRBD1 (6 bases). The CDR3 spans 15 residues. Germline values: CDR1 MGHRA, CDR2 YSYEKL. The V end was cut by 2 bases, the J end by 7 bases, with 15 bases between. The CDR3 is CASSQKRTVPQPQHF. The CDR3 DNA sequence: TGCGCCAGCAGCCAAAAAAGGACAGTACCCCAGCCCCAGCATTTT.

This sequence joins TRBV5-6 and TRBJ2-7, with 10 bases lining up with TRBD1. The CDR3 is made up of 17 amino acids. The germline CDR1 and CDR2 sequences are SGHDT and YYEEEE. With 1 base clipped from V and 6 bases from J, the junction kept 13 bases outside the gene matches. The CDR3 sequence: CASSLRAGTGEGSEQYV. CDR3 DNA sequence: TGTGCCAGCAGCTTGCGGGCCGGGACAGGGGAGGGCTCCGAGCAGTACGTC.

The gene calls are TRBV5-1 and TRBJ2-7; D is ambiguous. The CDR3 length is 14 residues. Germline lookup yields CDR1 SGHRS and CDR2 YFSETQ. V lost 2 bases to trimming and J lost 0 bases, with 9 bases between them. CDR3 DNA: TGCGCCAGCAGCTTTGAGAAGAGCTCCTACGAGCAGTACTTC. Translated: CASSFEKSSYEQYF.

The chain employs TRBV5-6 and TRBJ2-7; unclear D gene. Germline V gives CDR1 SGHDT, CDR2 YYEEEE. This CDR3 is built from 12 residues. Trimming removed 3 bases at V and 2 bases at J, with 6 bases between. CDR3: CASSSDPYEQYV. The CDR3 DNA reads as TGTGCCAGCAGCTCCGACCCCTACGAGCAGTACGTC.

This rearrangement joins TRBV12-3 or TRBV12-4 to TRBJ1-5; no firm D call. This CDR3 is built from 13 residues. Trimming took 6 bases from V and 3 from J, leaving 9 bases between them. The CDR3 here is CASSPRANQPQHF. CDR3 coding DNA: TGTGCCAGCAGCCCCCGGGCCAATCAGCCCCAGCATTTT.

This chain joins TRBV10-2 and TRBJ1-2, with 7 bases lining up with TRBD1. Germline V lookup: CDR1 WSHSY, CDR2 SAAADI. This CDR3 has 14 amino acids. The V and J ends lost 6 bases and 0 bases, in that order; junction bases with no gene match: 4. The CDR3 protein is CASRRDSSNYGYTF. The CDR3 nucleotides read TGCGCCAGCAGGCGGGACAGCTCTAACTATGGCTACACCTTC.

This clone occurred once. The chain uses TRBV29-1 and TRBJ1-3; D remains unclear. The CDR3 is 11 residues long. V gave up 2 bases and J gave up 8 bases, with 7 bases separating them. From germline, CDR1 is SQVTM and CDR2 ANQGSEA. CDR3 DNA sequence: TGCAGCGTTGAATTGGTTGACACCATATATTTT. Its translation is CSVELVDTIYF. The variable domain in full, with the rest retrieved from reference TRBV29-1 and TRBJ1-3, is SAVISQKPSRDICQRGTSLTIQCQVDSQVTMMFWYRQQPGQSLTLIATANQGSEATYESGFVIDKFPISRPNLTFSTLTVSNMSPEDSSIYLCSVELVDTIYFGEGSWLTVV.

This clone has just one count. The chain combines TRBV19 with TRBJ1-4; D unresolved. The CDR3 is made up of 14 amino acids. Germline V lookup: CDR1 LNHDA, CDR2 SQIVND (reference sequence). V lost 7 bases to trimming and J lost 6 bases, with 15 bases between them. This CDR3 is CASNGAGEYEKLFF. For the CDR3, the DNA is TGTGCCAGTAACGGTGCCGGGGAGTATGAAAAACTGTTTTTT.

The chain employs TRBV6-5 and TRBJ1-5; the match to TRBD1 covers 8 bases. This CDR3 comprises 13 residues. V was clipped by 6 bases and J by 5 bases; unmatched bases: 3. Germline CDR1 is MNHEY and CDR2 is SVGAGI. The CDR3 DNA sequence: TGTGCCAGCAGCGGACAGGGTTATCAGCCCCAGCATTTT. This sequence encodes CASSGQGYQPQHF.

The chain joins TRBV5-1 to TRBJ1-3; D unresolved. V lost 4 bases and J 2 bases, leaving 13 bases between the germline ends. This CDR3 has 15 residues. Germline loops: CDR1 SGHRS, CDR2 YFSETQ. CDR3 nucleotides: TGCGCCAGCAGCCAATCCTTAGAGACTGGAAACACCATATATTTT. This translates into CASSQSLETGNTIYF.

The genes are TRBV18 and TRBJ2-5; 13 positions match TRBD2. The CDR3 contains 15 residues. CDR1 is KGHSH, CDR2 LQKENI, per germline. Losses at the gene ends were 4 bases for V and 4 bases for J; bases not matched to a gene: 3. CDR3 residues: CASSRTSGGLETQYF. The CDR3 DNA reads TGTGCCAGCTCACGGACTAGCGGGGGATTAGAGACCCAGTACTTC.

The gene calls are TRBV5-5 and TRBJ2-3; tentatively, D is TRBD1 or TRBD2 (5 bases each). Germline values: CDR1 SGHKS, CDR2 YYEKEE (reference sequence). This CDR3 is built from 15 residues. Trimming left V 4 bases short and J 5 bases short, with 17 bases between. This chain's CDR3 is CASSLELRDQDTQYF. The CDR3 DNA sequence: TGTGCCAGCAGCCTAGAGCTCCGGGACCAAGATACGCAGTATTTT.

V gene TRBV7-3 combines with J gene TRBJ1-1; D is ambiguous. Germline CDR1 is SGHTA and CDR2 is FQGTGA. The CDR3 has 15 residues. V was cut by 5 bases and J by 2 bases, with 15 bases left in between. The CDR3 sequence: CASSVNERANTEAFF. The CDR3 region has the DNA TGTGCCAGCAGCGTAAACGAACGGGCTAACACTGAAGCTTTCTTT.

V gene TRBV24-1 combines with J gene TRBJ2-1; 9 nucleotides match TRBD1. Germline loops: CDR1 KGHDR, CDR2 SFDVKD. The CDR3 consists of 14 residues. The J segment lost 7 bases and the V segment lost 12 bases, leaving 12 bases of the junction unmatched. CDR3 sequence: CASGTGRIVNEQFF. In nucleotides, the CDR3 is TGTGCCTCGGGGACAGGGAGGATAGTAAATGAGCAGTTCTTC.

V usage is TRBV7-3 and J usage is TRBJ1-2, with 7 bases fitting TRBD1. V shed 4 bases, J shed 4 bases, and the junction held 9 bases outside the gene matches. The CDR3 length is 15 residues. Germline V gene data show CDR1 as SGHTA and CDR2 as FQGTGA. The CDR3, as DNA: TGTGCCAGCAGCTCAGCCCGGGACAGCCTCTATGGCTACACCTTC. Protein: CASSSARDSLYGYTF. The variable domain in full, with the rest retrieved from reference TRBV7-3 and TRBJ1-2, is GAGVSQTPSNKVTEKGKYVELRCDPISGHTALYWYRQSLGQGPEFLIYFQGTGAADDSGLPNDRFFAVRPEGSVSTLKIQRTERGDSAVYLCASSSARDSLYGYTFGSGTRLTVV.

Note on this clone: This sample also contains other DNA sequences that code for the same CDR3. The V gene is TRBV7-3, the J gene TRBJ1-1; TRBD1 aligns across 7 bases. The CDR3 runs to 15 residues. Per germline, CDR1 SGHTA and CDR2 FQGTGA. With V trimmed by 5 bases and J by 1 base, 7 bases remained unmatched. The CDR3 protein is CASSQRTGRNTEAFF. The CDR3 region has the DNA TGTGCCAGCAGCCAAAGGACAGGTCGGAACACTGAAGCTTTCTTT.

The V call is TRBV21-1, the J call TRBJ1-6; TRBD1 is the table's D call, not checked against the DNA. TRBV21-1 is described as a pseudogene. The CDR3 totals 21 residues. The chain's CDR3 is CASSKLGVATGPSSYNSPLHF. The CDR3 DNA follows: TGTGCCAGCAGCAAATTGGGGGTAGCGACAGGACCTAGCTCCTATAATTCACCCCTCCACTTT.

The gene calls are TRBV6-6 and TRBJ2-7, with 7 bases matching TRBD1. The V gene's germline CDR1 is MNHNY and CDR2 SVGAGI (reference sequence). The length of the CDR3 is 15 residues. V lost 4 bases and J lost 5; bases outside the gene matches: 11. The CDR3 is CASSSHMTTGDEQYV. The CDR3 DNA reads TGTGCCAGCAGTTCCCACATGACTACAGGGGACGAGCAGTACGTC.

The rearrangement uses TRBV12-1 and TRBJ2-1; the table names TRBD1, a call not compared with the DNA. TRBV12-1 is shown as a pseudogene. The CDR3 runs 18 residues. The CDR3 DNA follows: TGTGCCAGCAGCTCAGATACCAAGGACAGGCCAAAGTACAATGAGCAGTTCTTC. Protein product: CASSSDTKDRPKYNEQFF.

The CDR3 region is CASSSGHGYTF. CDR3 coding DNA: TGTGCCAGCAGCTCCGGACATGGCTACACCTTC. The gene calls are TRBV7-8 and TRBJ1-2; D call uncertain. The ends were cut back, 4 bases at V and 6 bases at J, with 6 bases in the middle. CDR3 length: 11 amino acids. The germline CDR1 and CDR2 sequences are SGHVS and FQNEAQ.

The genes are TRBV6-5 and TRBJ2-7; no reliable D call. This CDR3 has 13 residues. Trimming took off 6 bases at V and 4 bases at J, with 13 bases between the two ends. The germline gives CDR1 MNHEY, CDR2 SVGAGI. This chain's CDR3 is CASSYELGYEQYF. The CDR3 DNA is TGTGCCAGCAGCTATGAGCTGGGGTACGAGCAGTACTTC.

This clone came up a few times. CDR3 DNA: TGCGCCAGCAGCTTGGCCGGGACCGTCCTTAACACTGAAGCTTTCTTT. This gives the protein CASSLAGTVLNTEAFF. The chain has TRBV5-1 and TRBJ1-1; maybe TRBD1 (5 bases). Germline loops: CDR1 SGHRS, CDR2 YFSETQ. Deletions cut 0 bases from V and 2 bases from J, with 14 bases between. The length of the CDR3 is 16 residues.

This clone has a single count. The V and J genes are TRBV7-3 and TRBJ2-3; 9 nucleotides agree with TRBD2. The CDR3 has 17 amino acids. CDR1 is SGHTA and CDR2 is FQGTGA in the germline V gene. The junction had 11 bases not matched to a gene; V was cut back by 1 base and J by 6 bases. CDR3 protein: CASSLMRGGGARDTQYF. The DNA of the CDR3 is TGTGCCAGCAGCTTAATGAGGGGCGGGGGGGCCCGGGATACGCAGTATTTT.